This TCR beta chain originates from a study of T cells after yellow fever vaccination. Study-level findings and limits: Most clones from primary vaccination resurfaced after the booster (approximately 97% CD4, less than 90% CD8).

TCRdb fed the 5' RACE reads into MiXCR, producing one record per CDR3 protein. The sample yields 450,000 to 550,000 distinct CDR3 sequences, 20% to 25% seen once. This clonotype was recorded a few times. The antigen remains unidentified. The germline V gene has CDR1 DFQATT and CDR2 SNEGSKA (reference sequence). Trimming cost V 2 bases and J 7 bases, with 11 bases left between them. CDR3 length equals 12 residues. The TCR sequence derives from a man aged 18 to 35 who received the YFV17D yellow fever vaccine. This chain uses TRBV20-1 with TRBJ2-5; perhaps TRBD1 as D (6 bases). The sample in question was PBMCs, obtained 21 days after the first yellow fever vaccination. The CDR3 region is CSARQGIGTQYF. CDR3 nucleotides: TGCAGTGCTAGACAGGGGATCGGGACCCAGTACTTC.